The clone carrying this TCR beta chain was seen just once. Authors' data handling: Cell counts per sample came from amplifying reference gene primers. The protocol was immunoSEQ multiplex PCR, while the TCRdb copy is restricted to in-frame clones and leaves out a portion. V, J and clone size were drawn from that table, and D and trimming were deduced from the DNA. The sample includes 150,000 to 200,000 clones, roughly 76% of them seen just once. The data derive from a study of blood T cell repertoires in COVID-19. Study background: The United States, Italy and Spain were the sources of the acute and convalescent COVID-19 samples.

V dropped 6 bases and J dropped 2; count of bases not matched to a gene: 10. The CDR3 is 16 amino acids. Per the germline V gene, CDR1 is SQVTM and CDR2 is ANQGSEA. This receptor was obtained from a woman aged 80 or over with COVID-19, enrolled during active disease. Sequenced sample: peripheral blood. This chain uses TRBV29-1 with TRBJ2-3, with 11 bases lining up with TRBD2. CDR3 in amino acids: CSVGTSGRMITDTQYF. The CDR3 DNA sequence: TGCAGCGTCGGGACTAGCGGCCGAATGATCACAGATACGCAGTATTTT.